This TCR beta chain was recorded in a study of cytomegalovirus exposure and HLA in healthy donors. Profiling relied on immunoSEQ multiplex PCR, and the TCRdb table lists in-frame clones only, not all of them. The data contain more than 100,000 clones, 70% to 90% of them singletons. As to this clone: Its antigen is unknown.

V lost 3 bases and J lost 5; bases outside the gene matches: 4. CDR3 length: 15 residues. Germline CDR1 is SGHRS and CDR2 is YFSETQ. General study findings and limits: Some TCR beta chains (164 of them) were listed as cytomegalovirus-associated. The tendency of first-cohort TCR clusters to co-occur in the roughly 110 validation repertoires emerged from a later analysis.

Input material: PBMCs. This clonotype originated in a young woman in good health and CMV-seropositive. The rearrangement uses TRBV5-1 and TRBJ2-2; the match to TRBD2 covers 10 bases. CDR3 region: CASSWSSGSTGELFF. The CDR3 region has the DNA TGCGCCAGCAGCTGGTCTAGCGGGAGTACCGGGGAGCTGTTTTTT.